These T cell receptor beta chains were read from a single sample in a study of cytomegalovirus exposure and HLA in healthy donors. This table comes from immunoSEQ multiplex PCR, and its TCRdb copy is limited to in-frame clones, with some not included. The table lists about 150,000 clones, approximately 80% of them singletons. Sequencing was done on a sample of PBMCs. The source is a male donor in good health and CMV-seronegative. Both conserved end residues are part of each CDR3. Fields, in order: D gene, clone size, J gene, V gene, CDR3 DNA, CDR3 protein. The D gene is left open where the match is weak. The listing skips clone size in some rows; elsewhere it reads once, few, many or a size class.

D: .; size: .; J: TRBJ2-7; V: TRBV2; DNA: TGTGCCAGCAGTACGCCTGGCCCTCAGAAGTACTTC; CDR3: CASSTPGPQKYF
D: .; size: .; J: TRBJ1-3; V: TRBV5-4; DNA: TGTGCCAGCAGCTTGGAGACTTACTCTGGAAACACCATATATTTT; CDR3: CASSLETYSGNTIYF
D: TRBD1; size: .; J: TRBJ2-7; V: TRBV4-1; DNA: TGCGCCAGCAGCCCTTACTCTACCGGGACAGCCCCCTACGAGCAGTACTTC; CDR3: CASSPYSTGTAPYEQYF
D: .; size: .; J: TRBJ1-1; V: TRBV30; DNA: TGTGCCTGGACGGGCAGGGCCGGGAACACTGAAGCTTTCTTT; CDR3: CAWTGRAGNTEAFF
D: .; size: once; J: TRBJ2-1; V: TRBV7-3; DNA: TGTGCCAGCAGCCTTTGGGCGGGCCAAAAGGCCGATGAGCAGTTCTTC; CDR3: CASSLWAGQKADEQFF
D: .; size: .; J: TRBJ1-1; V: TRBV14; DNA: TGTGCCAGCAGCCAAGATTGGGGGCCGAGGGCTGAAGCTTTCTTT; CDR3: CASSQDWGPRAEAFF
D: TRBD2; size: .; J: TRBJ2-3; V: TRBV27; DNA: TGTGCCAGCAGTCCCAACCTAGCGGGAACCACAGATACGCAGTATTTT; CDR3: CASSPNLAGTTDTQYF
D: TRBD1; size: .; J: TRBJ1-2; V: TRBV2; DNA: TGTGCCCTGTCGGACAGGCGTAGCGGCTACACCTTC; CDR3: CALSDRRSGYTF
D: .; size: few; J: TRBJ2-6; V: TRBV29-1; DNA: TGCAGCGTTGGTGTGGGGGGAGGATCTGGGGCCAACGGCCTGACTTTC; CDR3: CSVGVGGGSGANGLTF
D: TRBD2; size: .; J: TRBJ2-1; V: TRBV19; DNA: TGTGCCAGTAGCCAAACAGCACGGGAGGCCTTCAACAATGAGCAGTTCTTC; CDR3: CASSQTAREAFNNEQFF
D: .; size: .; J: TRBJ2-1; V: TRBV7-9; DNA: TGTTCCAGCAGCTTAGGGGGGGGTGAGCAGTTCTTC; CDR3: CSSSLGGGEQFF
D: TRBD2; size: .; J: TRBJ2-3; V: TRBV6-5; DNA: TGTGCCAGCAGTTACTCGATACTAGCGGCCACAGATACGCAGTATTTT; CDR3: CASSYSILAATDTQYF
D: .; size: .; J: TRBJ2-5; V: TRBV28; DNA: TGTGCCAGCAGTTTGGCAGCGGTAGAAGAGACCCAGTACTTC; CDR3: CASSLAAVEETQYF
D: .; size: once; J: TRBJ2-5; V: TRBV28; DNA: TGTGCCAGTCTGGGCGGAGGAAGGACCCAGTACTTC; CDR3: CASLGGGRTQYF
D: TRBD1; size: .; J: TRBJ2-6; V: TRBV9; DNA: TGTGCCAGCAGCTCAAGTGAGGACAGGGAAAAAGGGGCCAACGTCCTGACTTTC; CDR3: CASSSSEDREKGANVLTF
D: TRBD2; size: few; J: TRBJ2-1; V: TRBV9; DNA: TGTGCCAGCAGCGCCCCCGGTGGACTAGGAGTGGATGAGCAGTTCTTC; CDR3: CASSAPGGLGVDEQFF
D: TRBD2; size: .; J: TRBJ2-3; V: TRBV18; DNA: TGTGCCAGCTCTCACGGACTAGCGGGAGAAAGGAATACGCAGTATTTT; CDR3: CASSHGLAGERNTQYF
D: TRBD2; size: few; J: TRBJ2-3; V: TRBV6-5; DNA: TGTGCCAGCAACGCGGGGGGTGACGCAGATACGCAGTATTTT; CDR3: CASNAGGDADTQYF
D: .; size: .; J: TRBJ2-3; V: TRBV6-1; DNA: TGTGCCAGCAGTGGAGGGGTGGGGGCGGTCACAGATACGCAGTATTTT; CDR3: CASSGGVGAVTDTQYF
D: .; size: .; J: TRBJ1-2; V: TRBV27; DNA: TGTGCCAGCAGTAGAGGTACGAACCCGGGGGTTTATGGCTACACCTTC; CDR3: CASSRGTNPGVYGYTF
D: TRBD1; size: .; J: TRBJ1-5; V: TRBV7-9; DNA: TGTGCCAGCAGCCCCGGACAGGCCGTCAATCAGCCCCAGCATTTT; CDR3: CASSPGQAVNQPQHF
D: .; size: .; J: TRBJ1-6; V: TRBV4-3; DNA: TGCGCCAGCAGCCAAGCCAGGACCGGGAGCTCCTATAATTCACCCCTCCACTTT; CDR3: CASSQARTGSSYNSPLHF
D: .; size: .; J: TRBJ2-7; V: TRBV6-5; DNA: TGTGCCAGCAGTTACAGTCAGGAAACCTACGAGCAGTACTTC; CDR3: CASSYSQETYEQYF
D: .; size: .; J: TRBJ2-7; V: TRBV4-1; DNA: TGCGCCAGCAGCTACGGACAGAATCTCTACGAGCAGTACTTC; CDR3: CASSYGQNLYEQYF
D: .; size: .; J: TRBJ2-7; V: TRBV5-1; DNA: TGCGCCAGCAGCTTGGGTGCGGGTGGTTACGAGCAGTACTTC; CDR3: CASSLGAGGYEQYF
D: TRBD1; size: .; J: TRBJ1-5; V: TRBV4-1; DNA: TGCGCCAGCAGCCAAGCAGTGAGACAGGGAGGCAATCAGCCCCAGCATTTT; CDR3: CASSQAVRQGGNQPQHF
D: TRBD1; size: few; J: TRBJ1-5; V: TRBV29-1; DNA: TGCAGCGTGTCTGCGGGACAGGGCCTAAATCAGCCCCAGCATTTT; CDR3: CSVSAGQGLNQPQHF
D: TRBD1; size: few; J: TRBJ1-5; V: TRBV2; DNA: TGTGCCACCGGGACAGGGGGATATCAGCCCCAGCATTTT; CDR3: CATGTGGYQPQHF